This T cell receptor (beta chain) was identified during a study of blood T cells in healthy people across ages (dated by TCRdb to the mid-2010s). Regarding the complete study: In model experiments, template switching captured about one uniquely barcoded TCR beta cDNA molecule for every two T cells. Using deep sequencing normalized with unique cDNA molecular identifiers, the study measured how TCR beta repertoire diversity changes with age. Donors were grouped into four age groups: young (average roughly 16 years), middle-aged (39), aged (about 60) and long-lived (less than 85). To avoid experimental bias, donors of different ages were spread randomly across the sequencing lanes. The study analyzed two additional independent replicas of 1 million unique cDNA reads from the same blood draw for two donors, one aged 18 to 29 and one aged 80 or older. What the research found in general, with its limitations: Total diversity estimates from one million sequenced T cells were considered lower bounds and underestimates. Donor CMV infection status was unknown, potentially confounding age-related changes in expanded clonotypes. The percentage of naive T cells measured by flow cytometry correlated strongly with observed TCR beta diversity. The long-lived group showed more naive CD4+ T cells, fewer expanded clones and increased TCR diversity than the aged group, suggesting age selection. Conclusive comparison of naive and antigen-experienced compartments was prevented by the profiling of bulk unsorted PBMCs. As age increased, observed TCR beta diversity per million T cells dropped in a roughly linear way, and a significant reduction was already evident by age about 40.

Details on this clonotype: The specificity of this receptor is unknown. No base quality information exists; no much larger clone differs at one position.

Systemically healthy Caucasian individuals from Russia, about 38 in total and aged roughly 6 to 100 years, were included as donors. Approximately 9.3 milliliters of peripheral blood were drawn from each donor into EDTA-treated Vacutainer tubes. PBMCs were isolated by Ficoll-Paque density-gradient centrifugation, with at least 6 million obtained per sample. Total RNA was extracted from PBMCs with Trizol reagent, with at least 5.5 micrograms obtained per sample. The percentages of naive CD45RAhigh/CD27high T cells were determined by flow cytometry on a PBMC aliquot from every donor. Compared with germline, V lacks 5 bases and J lacks 2 bases; bases without a gene match: 6. In the germline V gene (reference sequence), CDR1 corresponds to MNHEY and CDR2 to SMNVEV. There are 15 amino acids in the CDR3, from cysteine to phenylalanine inclusive. Of all the DNA, just the CDR3 is kept, 45 bases in frame from base 1.

Library construction relied on 5' RACE. Sequenced using an Illumina HiSeq 2500. A second PCR of roughly 6 to 12 cycles was performed with a sample-barcoded 5' primer and a J-beta primer mix. Each TCR beta cDNA molecule received a unique molecular identifier from a template-switch 5' adaptor carrying 12 random nucleotides. Each sample yielded at least 3 million CDR3-containing paired-end reads. First-strand cDNA synthesis was performed from all RNA using the Mint cDNA synthesis kit, with priming by a TRBC-specific oligonucleotide. Following uracil-DNA glycosylase treatment, all cDNA underwent a first 18-cycle PCR with the universal primers M1SS and BC2_uni_R. The original pipeline was this. For normalization, 1 million high-quality reads, each with a distinct molecular identifier, were randomly selected from each sample. Instead of being binned into consensus sequences, reads with shared molecular identifiers were discarded. MiTCR, set to a Q25 quality threshold and the strictest error-elimination algorithm, was used for CDR3 identification, clonotype clustering and error correction. Lower-bound total TCR beta diversity was estimated with a nonparametric unseen species model using Euler transformation. The public reads were quality trimmed at Q25 with fastp and then assembled into clones with MiXCR by TCRdb, keeping productive beta chains. All rows with the same CDR3 protein become a single entry with the most common DNA and genes. None of the V and J calls come from the authors' own analysis; TCRdb made them. The sample yields just over 1 million distinct CDR3 sequences; 40% to 55% were counted once. Of the sample, about 20% is held by the ten largest clones.

The V and J genes are TRBV27 and TRBJ2-7; a stretch of 10 junction bases matches TRBD1. This TCR derives from a woman between 55 and 75 years old in good health. Sequenced material: blood. CDR3 region: CASSTGTGVTYEQYF. The nucleotides are TGTGCCAGCAGTACCGGGACAGGGGTGACCTACGAGCAGTACTTC.